These T cell receptor beta chains were read from a single sample in a study of T cells in Graves' hyperthyroidism and ophthalmopathy. TCRdb processed the multiplex PCR reads anew with MiXCR; each CDR3 protein has one entry. The sample consists of approximately 610,000 distinct CDR3 sequences, over 15% of them appearing once. The sequenced material came from blood. The receptors come from a woman aged 18-30 years with Graves' hyperthyroidism. Each CDR3 is given with its conserved first and last residue. Each record gives: CDR3 length, D gene, V gene, J gene, CDR3 protein. D genes are given only for firm matches.

12	NA	TRBV20-1	TRBJ2-7	CSARQDSYEQYF
14	NA	TRBV20-1	TRBJ2-3	CSARVGSGSNTQYF
13	NA	TRBV6-1	TRBJ2-5	CASSEQYQETQYF
15	NA	TRBV6-2/TRBV6-3	TRBJ2-3	CASGRFRQRADTQYF
16	NA	TRBV24-1	TRBJ1-2	CATSDRDTSSGYGYTF
16	TRBD1	TRBV28	TRBJ1-1	CASSGTGGPMNTEAFF
12	NA	TRBV6-1	TRBJ1-5	CASIGDYQPQHF
20	TRBD2	TRBV12-3/TRBV12-4	TRBJ2-1	CASSLVGVGGGGSSYNGQFF
15	TRBD1	TRBV5-1	TRBJ1-6	CASSTETGVGSPLHF
17	NA	TRBV5-1	TRBJ2-1	CASSLHAGIRSYNEQFF
14	NA	TRBV27	TRBJ2-3	CASSPPISTDTQYF
16	NA	TRBV20-1	TRBJ1-2	CSASLPGWASNYGYTF
16	TRBD1	TRBV6-1	TRBJ2-5	CASSEATGGGQETQYF
12	NA	TRBV2	TRBJ2-5	CASSVDKETQYF
13	NA	TRBV14	TRBJ2-3	CASSQPGPDTQYF
13	NA	TRBV7-8	TRBJ1-4	CASSTGLDGSVFF
12	NA	TRBV29-1	TRBJ1-4	CSVGLKGEKLFF
15	TRBD1	TRBV6-2/TRBV6-3	TRBJ1-6	CASSDPTGAGSPLHF
13	NA	TRBV20-1	TRBJ2-7	CSARDARVREQYF
16	TRBD2	TRBV14	TRBJ2-1	CASSQILAGAGDEQFF
16	TRBD2	TRBV30	TRBJ2-3	CAWSHPGLAGGDTQYF
14	TRBD2	TRBV6-1	TRBJ2-5	CASSLGAGGGTQYF
16	NA	TRBV7-2	TRBJ2-2	CASSLIIWGNTGELFF
15	TRBD2	TRBV2	TRBJ2-1	CASRALAGSYNEQFF
14	NA	TRBV2	TRBJ2-7	CASSEFTGFYEQYF
15	NA	TRBV6-1	TRBJ1-5	CASSAVTVRNQPQHF
12	NA	TRBV29-1	TRBJ2-5	CSAGRGRETQYF
17	TRBD2	TRBV4-2	TRBJ2-7	CASSHYRVVSGAYEQYF
14	TRBD2	TRBV6-1	TRBJ2-1	CASAPRREYNEQFF
15	NA	TRBV5-5	TRBJ2-1	CASSSAGSSYNEQFF
15	TRBD1	TRBV29-1	TRBJ2-7	CSVGTGALSGNEQYF
16	TRBD2	TRBV5-1	TRBJ2-7	CASSWGGAGASYEQYF
14	NA	TRBV20-1	TRBJ2-1	CSASSSSFYNEQFF
16	NA	TRBV24-1	TRBJ2-1	CATSATGDSPRDEQFF
16	TRBD1	TRBV4-1	TRBJ1-4	CASSQDSDRRREKLFF
15	TRBD2	TRBV18	TRBJ2-4	CASSVAGADKNIQYF
15	NA	TRBV3-1	TRBJ2-5	CASSNLAALQETQYF
13	TRBD2	TRBV20-1	TRBJ2-1	CSASGTRLNEQFF
15	NA	TRBV28	TRBJ2-2	CASSLAGFNTGELFF
16	TRBD1	TRBV5-6	TRBJ1-5	CASSLYDRGNNQPQHF
16	NA	TRBV3-1	TRBJ2-2	CASKSIREPNTGELFF
16	NA	TRBV29-1	TRBJ1-4	CSVEDGGSATNEKLFF
16	NA	TRBV6-5	TRBJ1-1	CASSSTERAGNTEAFF
15	NA	TRBV28	TRBJ2-5	CASSQGSGTGETQYF
16	NA	TRBV7-2	TRBJ1-1	CASSPVGGFMNTEAFF
15	TRBD1	TRBV2	TRBJ1-2	CASSEQGTGVDGYTF
15	NA	TRBV20-1	TRBJ1-3	CSARTTAYSGNTIYF
12	NA	TRBV7-2	TRBJ2-7	CASRSRDYEQYF
12	NA	TRBV12-3/TRBV12-4	TRBJ2-1	CASSSNTNEQFF
18	TRBD2	TRBV20-1	TRBJ2-1	CSAIRPGTSGGGIDEQFF
15	NA	TRBV12-3/TRBV12-4	TRBJ2-5	CASSFPVRGSETQYF
14	NA	TRBV12-3/TRBV12-4	TRBJ2-5	CASSPSAAQETQYF